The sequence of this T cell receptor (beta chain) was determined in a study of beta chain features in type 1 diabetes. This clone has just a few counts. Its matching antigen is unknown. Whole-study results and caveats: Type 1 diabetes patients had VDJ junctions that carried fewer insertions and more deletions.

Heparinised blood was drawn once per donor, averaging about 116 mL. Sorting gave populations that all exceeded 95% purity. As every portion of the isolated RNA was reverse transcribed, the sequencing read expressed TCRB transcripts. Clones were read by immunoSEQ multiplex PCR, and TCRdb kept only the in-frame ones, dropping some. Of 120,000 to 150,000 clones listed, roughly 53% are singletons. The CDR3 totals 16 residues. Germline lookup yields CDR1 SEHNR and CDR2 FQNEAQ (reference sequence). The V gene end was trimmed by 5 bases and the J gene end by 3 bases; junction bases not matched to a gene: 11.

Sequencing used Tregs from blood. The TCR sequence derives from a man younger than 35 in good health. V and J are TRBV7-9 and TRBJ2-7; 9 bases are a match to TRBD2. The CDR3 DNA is TGTGCCAGCAGCCACCAGAGCGGGGGGCTCATCTACGAGCAGTACTTC. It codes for CASSHQSGGLIYEQYF. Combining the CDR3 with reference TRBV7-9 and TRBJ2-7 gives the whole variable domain DTGVSQNPRHKITKRGQNVTFRCDPISEHNRLYWYRQTLGQGPEFLTYFQNEAQLEKSRLLSDRFSAERPKGSFSTLEIQRTEQGDSAMYLCASSHQSGGLIYEQYFGPGTRLTVT.